The 10 T cell receptor beta chains below come from one sample, sequenced in a study of blood T cells in healthy people across ages. Together with a sample-barcoded 5' primer, a J-beta primer mix was included in a second PCR lasting 7 to 11 cycles. Each CDR3 protein gets one entry after TCRdb re-called the 5' RACE reads with MiXCR. The sample lists hundreds of thousands of distinct CDR3 sequences; 20% to 25% were seen once. What was sequenced was blood. The receptors originated from a man between 70 and 80 years old in good health.

This clonotype occurred many times. The chain recombines TRBV29-1 with TRBJ2-1, with 16 bases matching TRBD2. With V trimmed by 6 bases and J by 7 bases, 6 bases remained unmatched. Germline values: CDR1 SQVTM, CDR2 ANQGSEA. The CDR3 is 15 amino acids. In nucleotides, the CDR3 is TGCAGCGTGGGGGGACTAGCGGGAGGGAAGAATGAGCAGTTCTTC. Translated: CSVGGLAGGKNEQFF.

The sample holds a few counts of this clonotype. The rearrangement uses TRBV2 and TRBJ2-1, with D possibly matching TRBD2 (6 bases). The V gene lost 7 bases and the J gene lost 11 bases, with 18 bases spanning the gap. The length of the CDR3 is 13 residues. Germline loops: CDR1 SNHLY, CDR2 FYNNEI. CDR3 region: CASKYGVAAKQFF. The CDR3 DNA follows: TGTGCCAGCAAGTATGGGGTAGCGGCTAAGCAGTTCTTC.

The genes are TRBV6-1 and TRBJ1-3; tentative D call: TRBD1 (6 bases). Trimming took off 6 bases at V and 3 bases at J, with 12 bases between the two ends. Germline V gives CDR1 MNHNS, CDR2 SASEGT. The CDR3 runs 14 residues. The CDR3 coding sequence is TGTGCCAGCAGCGAACGGGGGCTTGGAAACACCATATATTTT. This encodes CASSERGLGNTIYF.

This clonotype was seen a handful of times. This rearrangement joins TRBV7-2 to TRBJ2-1; no reliable D call. This CDR3 has 15 residues. Germline assignment: CDR1 SGHTA and CDR2 FQGNSA. V was trimmed by 3 bases and J by 0 bases, leaving 9 bases between them. Written as DNA, the CDR3 is TGTGCCAGCAGCTTTGGGTTCGGCTCCTACAATGAGCAGTTCTTC. Protein product: CASSFGFGSYNEQFF.

This clonotype has only a few counts. One end of the junction does not line up with germline, which may come from a read error. The rearrangement joins TRBV20-1 to TRBJ2-3; 7 bases align to TRBD2. Germline loops: CDR1 DFQATT, CDR2 SNEGSKA (reference sequence). The CDR3 sequence is 15 residues long. The CDR3 DNA reads as TGCAATGCTCCTGCCACCGGGACTAACACAGATACGCAGTATTTT. This sequence encodes CNAPATGTNTDTQYF.

The V call is TRBV20-1, the J call TRBJ2-2; D call uncertain. CDR3 length equals 12 residues. CDR1 and CDR2 (germline): DFQATT, SNEGSKA (reference sequence). V dropped 3 bases and J dropped 6 bases, with 8 bases sitting between them. CDR3 loop: CSASNGPGELFF. CDR3 nucleotides: TGCAGTGCTAGTAATGGTCCCGGGGAGCTGTTTTTT.

The rearrangement links TRBV30 to TRBJ2-5; 11 bases are a match to TRBD2. Matching the DNA end better, TRBJ2-7 makes the J call doubtful. This CDR3 comprises 13 residues. The germline V gene has CDR1 GTSNPN and CDR2 SVGIG (reference sequence). The CDR3 sequence: CAWRLAGAYEQYF. CDR3 coding DNA: TGTGCCTGGAGACTAGCGGGAGCCTACGAGCAGTACTTC.

This clonotype occurred a few times. V is TRBV20-1 and J is TRBJ1-1; 8 nucleotides line up with TRBD1. Germline trimming cut 0 bases from V and 8 bases from J; bases unmatched to any gene: 14. The CDR3 covers 16 residues. The germline CDR1 and CDR2 sequences are DFQATT and SNEGSKA (reference sequence). The CDR3 DNA reads TGCAGTGCTAGAGAGGCAGGGGGCGAGGAGTTCGGAGAAGCTTTCTTT. It codes for CSAREAGGEEFGEAFF.

The chain employs TRBV27 and TRBJ2-7, with unresolved D. Deletions cut 6 bases from V and 2 bases from J, with 5 bases between. CDR3 length: 11 amino acids. Looked up from germline, CDR1 is MNHEY and CDR2 is SMNVEV (reference sequence). CDR3 loop: CASRVTYEQYF. DNA for the CDR3: TGTGCCAGCAGAGTAACCTACGAGCAGTACTTC.

This chain uses TRBV29-1 with TRBJ2-7, with D maybe TRBD2 (5 bases). V lost 6 bases and J lost 1, with 19 bases in between. The CDR3 consists of 15 residues. The V gene's germline CDR1 is SQVTM and CDR2 ANQGSEA. The DNA of the CDR3 is TGCAGCGTCGCCCGGTCGACTACCCCGTCCTACGAGCAGTACTTC. This codes for CSVARSTTPSYEQYF.